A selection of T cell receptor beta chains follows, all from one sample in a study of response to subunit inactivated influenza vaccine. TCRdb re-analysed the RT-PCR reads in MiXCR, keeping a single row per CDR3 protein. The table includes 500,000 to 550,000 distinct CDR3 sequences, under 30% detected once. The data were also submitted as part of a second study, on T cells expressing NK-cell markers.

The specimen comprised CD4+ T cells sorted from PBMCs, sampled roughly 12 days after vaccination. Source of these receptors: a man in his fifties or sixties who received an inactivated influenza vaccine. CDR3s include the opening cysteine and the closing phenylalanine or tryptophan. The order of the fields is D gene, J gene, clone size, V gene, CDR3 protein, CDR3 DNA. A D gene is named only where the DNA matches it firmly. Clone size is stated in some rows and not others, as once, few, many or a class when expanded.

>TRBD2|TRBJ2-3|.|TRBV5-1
CASSLFGTSGGAVTDTQYF
TGCGCCAGCAGCTTATTCGGGACTAGCGGGGGGGCCGTAACAGATACGCAGTATTTT
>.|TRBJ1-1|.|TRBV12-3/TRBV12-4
CASRTGTSEAFF
TGTGCCAGCAGGACCGGGACAAGTGAAGCTTTCTTT
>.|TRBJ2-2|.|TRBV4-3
CASSQDRGPQGELFF
TGCGCCAGCAGCCAAGATCGGGGCCCCCAGGGGGAGCTGTTTTTT
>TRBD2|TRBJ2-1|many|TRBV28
CASSLWRGVYNEQFF
TGTGCCAGCAGTTTATGGCGGGGGGTCTACAATGAGCAGTTCTTC
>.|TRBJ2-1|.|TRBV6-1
CASSEATLGGKIF
TGTGCCAGCAGTGAAGCGACTCTAGGGGGGAAGATCTTC
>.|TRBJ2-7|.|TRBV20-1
CSAPKGNGPLEQYF
TGCAGTGCCCCCAAGGGAAACGGGCCTCTCGAGCAGTACTTC
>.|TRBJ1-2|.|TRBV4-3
CASSQDYGALYGYTF
TGCGCCAGCAGCCAAGACTACGGTGCTCTCTATGGCTACACCTTC
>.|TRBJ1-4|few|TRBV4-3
CASSQWGTVKSEKLFF
TGCGCCAGCAGCCAGTGGGGAACGGTGAAATCTGAAAAACTGTTTTTT
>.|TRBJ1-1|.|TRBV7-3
CASSLSGAANTEAFF
TGTGCCAGCAGCTTAAGCGGGGCCGCCAACACTGAAGCTTTCTTT
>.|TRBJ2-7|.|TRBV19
CASSRREPKNEQYF
TGTGCCAGTAGCCGCAGGGAACCCAAAAACGAGCAGTACTTC
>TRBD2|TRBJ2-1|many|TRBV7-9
CASSPLREGLWNEQFF
TGTGCCAGCAGCCCCCTTCGGGAGGGCCTTTGGAATGAGCAGTTCTTC
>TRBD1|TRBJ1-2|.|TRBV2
CASSGQGRTNYGYTF
TGTGCCAGCAGCGGACAGGGGCGAACTAACTATGGCTACACCTTC
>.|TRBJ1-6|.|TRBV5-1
CASSLEVLAASPLHF
TGCGCCAGCAGCTTGGAAGTTCTCGCAGCTTCACCCCTCCACTTT
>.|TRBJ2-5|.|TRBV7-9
CASSLDVGIWTQYF
TGTGCCAGCAGCTTAGACGTGGGCATATGGACCCAGTACTTC
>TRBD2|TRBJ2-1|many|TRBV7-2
CASSSTGGMNNEQFF
TGTGCCAGCAGCTCAACGGGGGGGATGAACAATGAGCAGTTCTTC
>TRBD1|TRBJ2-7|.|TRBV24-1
CATSDGTGPPYEQYF
TGTGCCACCAGTGACGGGACAGGTCCTCCCTACGAGCAGTACTTC